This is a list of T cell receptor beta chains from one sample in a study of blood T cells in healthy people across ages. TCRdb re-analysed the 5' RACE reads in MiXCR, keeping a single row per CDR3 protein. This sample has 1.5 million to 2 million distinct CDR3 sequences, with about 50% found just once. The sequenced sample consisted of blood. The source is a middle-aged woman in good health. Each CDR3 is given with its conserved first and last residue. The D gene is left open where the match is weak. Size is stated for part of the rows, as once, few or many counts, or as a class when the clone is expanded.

cdr3_nt: TGTGCCAGCAGCCTCGTACCGGGACAGAGGAATGAGCAGTTCTTC; cdr3_aa: CASSLVPGQRNEQFF; j_call: TRBJ2-1; cdr3_length: 15; d_call: TRBD1; v_call: TRBV6-2/TRBV6-3; clone_size: -
cdr3_nt: TGTGCCAGTGCCCGAGGCTCTGGGGCCAACGTCCTGACTTTC; cdr3_aa: CASARGSGANVLTF; j_call: TRBJ2-6; cdr3_length: 14; d_call: -; v_call: TRBV19; clone_size: few
cdr3_nt: TGCGCCAGCAGTGAGTCGACCTCAGCCTACGAGCAGTACTTC; cdr3_aa: CASSESTSAYEQYF; j_call: TRBJ2-7; cdr3_length: 14; d_call: -; v_call: TRBV10-2; clone_size: -
cdr3_nt: TGTGCCAGCAGCTTTGACCGCGAGCAGTACTTC; cdr3_aa: CASSFDREQYF; j_call: TRBJ2-7; cdr3_length: 11; d_call: -; v_call: TRBV7-2; clone_size: -
cdr3_nt: TGTGCCAGCAGCCAAAGACGGATGTCCGATGCCAAAAACATTCAGTACTTC; cdr3_aa: CASSQRRMSDAKNIQYF; j_call: TRBJ2-4; cdr3_length: 17; d_call: -; v_call: TRBV3-1; clone_size: -
cdr3_nt: TGTGCCAGCAGTACCGGGACTAGCGGGCTCACAGATACGCAGTATTTT; cdr3_aa: CASSTGTSGLTDTQYF; j_call: TRBJ2-3; cdr3_length: 16; d_call: TRBD2; v_call: TRBV27; clone_size: -
cdr3_nt: TGCGCCAGCAGCCTGGACAGGGATACGCGCGGCTACACCTTC; cdr3_aa: CASSLDRDTRGYTF; j_call: TRBJ1-2; cdr3_length: 14; d_call: TRBD1; v_call: TRBV5-1; clone_size: once
cdr3_nt: TGTGCCAGCAGCCAAGTTACGGCAGAAAGCTCCTACGAGCAGTACTTC; cdr3_aa: CASSQVTAESSYEQYF; j_call: TRBJ2-7; cdr3_length: 16; d_call: -; v_call: TRBV4-2; clone_size: -
cdr3_nt: TGCAGTGCTAGAGCCCCGGACAGGGGCAAGGGCATTCAGTACTTC; cdr3_aa: CSARAPDRGKGIQYF; j_call: TRBJ2-4; cdr3_length: 15; d_call: TRBD1; v_call: TRBV20-1; clone_size: few
cdr3_nt: TGCGCCAGCAGCCCCAGGGCTGGTGTGGATACGCAGTATTTT; cdr3_aa: CASSPRAGVDTQYF; j_call: TRBJ2-3; cdr3_length: 14; d_call: -; v_call: TRBV5-1; clone_size: -
cdr3_nt: TGTGCCAGCAGGAGCAGGGGAGGTAATTCACCCCTCCACTTT; cdr3_aa: CASRSRGGNSPLHF; j_call: TRBJ1-6; cdr3_length: 14; d_call: -; v_call: TRBV25-1; clone_size: -
cdr3_nt: TGCAGTGCTAGAGGGCGGAAACACCGTCTATACAATGAGCAGTTCTTC; cdr3_aa: CSARGRKHRLYNEQFF; j_call: TRBJ2-1; cdr3_length: 16; d_call: -; v_call: TRBV20-1; clone_size: -
cdr3_nt: TGCGCCAGCAGCCAAGGATGGGGGGGAAGCGAAGAGACCCAGTACTTC; cdr3_aa: CASSQGWGGSEETQYF; j_call: TRBJ2-5; cdr3_length: 16; d_call: TRBD2; v_call: TRBV4-3; clone_size: few
cdr3_nt: TGTGCCAGCAGCCCTACGAGAGGGTGGCGCACAGATACGCAGTATTTT; cdr3_aa: CASSPTRGWRTDTQYF; j_call: TRBJ2-3; cdr3_length: 16; d_call: -; v_call: TRBV6-5; clone_size: -
cdr3_nt: TGTGCCAGCAGTGAGGCCGCTAGCGAAACCTACGAGCAGTACTTC; cdr3_aa: CASSEAASETYEQYF; j_call: TRBJ2-7; cdr3_length: 15; d_call: -; v_call: TRBV2; clone_size: few
cdr3_nt: TGTGCCATCAGTGAGTCGAGCGCTGATACGCAGTATTTT; cdr3_aa: CAISESSADTQYF; j_call: TRBJ2-3; cdr3_length: 13; d_call: -; v_call: TRBV10-3; clone_size: -
cdr3_nt: TGCGCCAGCAGCTTGGTCTTCGGGTCGAACATTCAGTACTTC; cdr3_aa: CASSLVFGSNIQYF; j_call: TRBJ2-4; cdr3_length: 14; d_call: -; v_call: TRBV5-1; clone_size: -
cdr3_nt: TGCAGTACGTCGACAGGGTGGGCAGATACGCAGTATTTT; cdr3_aa: CSTSTGWADTQYF; j_call: TRBJ2-3; cdr3_length: 13; d_call: TRBD1; v_call: TRBV20-1; clone_size: -
cdr3_nt: TGTGCCAGCAGTTTTCCGGGGACAGCCAACGTCCTGACTTTC; cdr3_aa: CASSFPGTANVLTF; j_call: TRBJ2-6; cdr3_length: 14; d_call: -; v_call: TRBV12-3/TRBV12-4; clone_size: -
cdr3_nt: TGCGCCAGCAGCTTACGTGCAGGGGGAACAGATGGCTACACCTTC; cdr3_aa: CASSLRAGGTDGYTF; j_call: TRBJ1-2; cdr3_length: 15; d_call: TRBD1; v_call: TRBV7-2; clone_size: -
cdr3_nt: TGTGCTAGCAGCCAATATCTAGCGGGTGCCTACAATGAGCAGTACTTC; cdr3_aa: CASSQYLAGAYNEQYF; j_call: TRBJ2-7; cdr3_length: 16; d_call: TRBD2; v_call: TRBV4-2; clone_size: -
cdr3_nt: TGCAGTGCTAGAGATCAGGCCAGTGGCTACACCTTC; cdr3_aa: CSARDQASGYTF; j_call: TRBJ1-2; cdr3_length: 12; d_call: -; v_call: TRBV20-1; clone_size: -
cdr3_nt: TGTGCCAGCAGTTGGCAGGGGGTGGAGACCCAGTACTTC; cdr3_aa: CASSWQGVETQYF; j_call: TRBJ2-5; cdr3_length: 13; d_call: TRBD1; v_call: TRBV28; clone_size: -
cdr3_nt: TGCGGCAGCAGCCAAGATTCACAGGGGAGCGAGCAGTACTTC; cdr3_aa: CGSSQDSQGSEQYF; j_call: TRBJ2-7; cdr3_length: 14; d_call: TRBD1; v_call: TRBV4-3; clone_size: -
cdr3_nt: TGTGCCAGCAGTTACTCTAATGACAGGTTCAAAAACATTCAGTACTTC; cdr3_aa: CASSYSNDRFKNIQYF; j_call: TRBJ2-4; cdr3_length: 16; d_call: -; v_call: TRBV6-2/TRBV6-3; clone_size: -
cdr3_nt: TGCAGTGCTAGTGCGGGGCAGGGGTTGAACACTGGAGCTTTCTTT; cdr3_aa: CSASAGQGLNTGAFF; j_call: TRBJ1-1; cdr3_length: 15; d_call: -; v_call: TRBV20-1; clone_size: -
cdr3_nt: TGCAGCGTTGACCTGGGACTAGCCGAGCAGTACTTC; cdr3_aa: CSVDLGLAEQYF; j_call: TRBJ2-7; cdr3_length: 12; d_call: TRBD2; v_call: TRBV29-1; clone_size: few
cdr3_nt: TGCAGTGCTACAGACAGGGAACAGTTCTTC; cdr3_aa: CSATDREQFF; j_call: TRBJ2-1; cdr3_length: 10; d_call: TRBD1; v_call: TRBV20-1; clone_size: few
cdr3_nt: TGTGCCAGCAAGCCAGCGGGGCTGACAGATACGCAGTATTTT; cdr3_aa: CASKPAGLTDTQYF; j_call: TRBJ2-3; cdr3_length: 14; d_call: TRBD2; v_call: TRBV7-9; clone_size: -
cdr3_nt: TGCGCCAGCAGCCAAAGGAGGGAGGACACTGAAGCTTTCTTT; cdr3_aa: CASSQRREDTEAFF; j_call: TRBJ1-1; cdr3_length: 14; d_call: -; v_call: TRBV4-1; clone_size: once
cdr3_nt: TGTGCCAGCAGCTTAGTTGGTACTAGCGGGGGGGCTTGGGATGAGCAGTTCTTC; cdr3_aa: CASSLVGTSGGAWDEQFF; j_call: TRBJ2-1; cdr3_length: 18; d_call: TRBD2; v_call: TRBV7-6; clone_size: few
cdr3_nt: TGTGCCAGCAGCTACGGGGGGGGACTTAGCCATGAGCAGTTCTTC; cdr3_aa: CASSYGGGLSHEQFF; j_call: TRBJ2-1; cdr3_length: 15; d_call: TRBD2; v_call: TRBV7-9; clone_size: -
cdr3_nt: TGTGCCAGCAGCGTAGTAGGCAAGTACACTGAAGCTTTCTTT; cdr3_aa: CASSVVGKYTEAFF; j_call: TRBJ1-1; cdr3_length: 14; d_call: -; v_call: TRBV9; clone_size: -
cdr3_nt: TGTGCCAATTTGGGTCGGCGGGGGAAAGATACGCAGTATTTT; cdr3_aa: CANLGRRGKDTQYF; j_call: TRBJ2-3; cdr3_length: 14; d_call: TRBD2; v_call: TRBV2; clone_size: few
cdr3_nt: TGTGCCAGCAGCTACGTCTCCAAGTATGGCTACACCTTC; cdr3_aa: CASSYVSKYGYTF; j_call: TRBJ1-2; cdr3_length: 13; d_call: -; v_call: TRBV11-2; clone_size: few
cdr3_nt: TGTGCCGGCAGTAACGGAGGGGGTATACGCACTGAAGCTTTCTTT; cdr3_aa: CAGSNGGGIRTEAFF; j_call: TRBJ1-1; cdr3_length: 15; d_call: -; v_call: TRBV6-2/TRBV6-3; clone_size: -
cdr3_nt: TGTGCCAGCAGCCCAAAATACTGGCTAGAGGGCTACACCTTC; cdr3_aa: CASSPKYWLEGYTF; j_call: TRBJ1-2; cdr3_length: 14; d_call: -; v_call: TRBV5-6; clone_size: -
cdr3_nt: TGTGCCAGCAGTTACTTCCGAGCGGGTGCACAAGAGACCCAGTACTTC; cdr3_aa: CASSYFRAGAQETQYF; j_call: TRBJ2-5; cdr3_length: 16; d_call: -; v_call: TRBV6-2/TRBV6-3; clone_size: few
cdr3_nt: TGTGCCAGCACCCGGGGGACACCAAGTTACACAGATACGCAGTATTTT; cdr3_aa: CASTRGTPSYTDTQYF; j_call: TRBJ2-3; cdr3_length: 16; d_call: -; v_call: TRBV27; clone_size: few
cdr3_nt: TGTGCCAGCAGTTTAGGGGCAGGGGGCAGCTATGGCTACACCTTC; cdr3_aa: CASSLGAGGSYGYTF; j_call: TRBJ1-2; cdr3_length: 15; d_call: TRBD1; v_call: TRBV27; clone_size: -
cdr3_nt: TGTGCCAGCAGGGGGGGGACAGGGGGCGATGAGACCCAGTACTTC; cdr3_aa: CASRGGTGGDETQYF; j_call: TRBJ2-5; cdr3_length: 15; d_call: TRBD1; v_call: TRBV12-3/TRBV12-4; clone_size: -
cdr3_nt: TGTGCCAGCAGGGAGAATAGGGGGACAGCTCACATTCAGTACTTC; cdr3_aa: CASRENRGTAHIQYF; j_call: TRBJ2-4; cdr3_length: 15; d_call: TRBD1; v_call: TRBV6-2/TRBV6-3; clone_size: -
cdr3_nt: TGTGCCAGCACCCTCCTGACAGGGCCGAATTCACCCCTCCACTTT; cdr3_aa: CASTLLTGPNSPLHF; j_call: TRBJ1-6; cdr3_length: 15; d_call: TRBD1; v_call: TRBV27; clone_size: -
cdr3_nt: TGCAGTCCCCACGGGGTGGAGATAAGCACAGATACGCAGTATTTT; cdr3_aa: CSPHGVEISTDTQYF; j_call: TRBJ2-3; cdr3_length: 15; d_call: -; v_call: TRBV20-1; clone_size: -
cdr3_nt: TGCAGTGCTGAAAACAGGGGGCTAGATTCACCCCTCCACTTT; cdr3_aa: CSAENRGLDSPLHF; j_call: TRBJ1-6; cdr3_length: 14; d_call: TRBD1; v_call: TRBV20-1; clone_size: -
cdr3_nt: TGTGCCAGCAGTTTAAAGGGTGGATCCGAGACCCAGTACTTC; cdr3_aa: CASSLKGGSETQYF; j_call: TRBJ2-5; cdr3_length: 14; d_call: -; v_call: TRBV27; clone_size: -
cdr3_nt: TGTGCCAGCAGTGGTCGAGGGGGCTGGGAGACCCAGTACTTC; cdr3_aa: CASSGRGGWETQYF; j_call: TRBJ2-5; cdr3_length: 14; d_call: TRBD1; v_call: TRBV2; clone_size: -
cdr3_nt: TGTGCCAGCTCACCAAATAGCCAGATCTATGGCTACACCTTC; cdr3_aa: CASSPNSQIYGYTF; j_call: TRBJ1-2; cdr3_length: 14; d_call: -; v_call: TRBV18; clone_size: once
cdr3_nt: TGCGCCAGCAGCCAGCAAATACGACAGGGTCGGGATGAGCAGTTCTTC; cdr3_aa: CASSQQIRQGRDEQFF; j_call: TRBJ2-1; cdr3_length: 16; d_call: TRBD1; v_call: TRBV5-1; clone_size: -
cdr3_nt: TGTGCCACCACGAGAGATGGATTGGAGAATGGCTACACCTTC; cdr3_aa: CATTRDGLENGYTF; j_call: TRBJ1-2; cdr3_length: 14; d_call: -; v_call: TRBV9; clone_size: few
cdr3_nt: TGCAGTGCTAGAAAGTTTGCCGGTCGACAGGACTATGGCTACACCTTC; cdr3_aa: CSARKFAGRQDYGYTF; j_call: TRBJ1-2; cdr3_length: 16; d_call: -; v_call: TRBV20-1; clone_size: -
cdr3_nt: TGTGCCAGCAGCTTAAAGAGCAGGGAATCACCCCTCCACTTT; cdr3_aa: CASSLKSRESPLHF; j_call: TRBJ1-6; cdr3_length: 14; d_call: -; v_call: TRBV7-9; clone_size: -
cdr3_nt: TGCAGTGCTAGAGATATGGCGGAAGAGACCCAGTACTTC; cdr3_aa: CSARDMAEETQYF; j_call: TRBJ2-5; cdr3_length: 13; d_call: -; v_call: TRBV20-1; clone_size: many